This T cell receptor beta chain appears in the sequencing data of a study of T-cell reconstitution after alpha-beta-depleted transplantation in children. Study findings and constraints: Recipient T cells and thymic progenitors that survived were the source of the high TCRbeta diversity seen at day 60 in some patients. Several hundred expanded graft clones reportedly supplied alpha-beta T cells about two months after transplant. The main origin of T-cell counts and diversity one year after transplant was newly produced T cells.

This clonotype has a count of ten or more. Its antigen is not identified. Trimming pared 6 bases from V and 2 bases from J, leaving 11 bases between. CDR1 is SGHTA and CDR2 is FQGNSA in the germline V gene. This CDR3 region has 13 residues. Using unique molecular identifiers, the investigators prepared the TCRbeta library. TCRdb itself ran the PCR reads through MiXCR, one entry per CDR3 protein. The data contain 700,000 to 950,000 distinct CDR3 sequences, less than 20% of them singletons. This material consisted of PBMCs, mostly from graft donor cells, taken 360 days after TCRalphabeta/CD19-depleted stem cell transplant. The chain uses TRBV7-2 and TRBJ2-7; D call uncertain. This clonotype was sampled from a male patient aged 10-17 years who had a stem cell transplant for acute lymphoblastic leukemia, so the T cells may come from the graft donor. The CDR3 nucleotides read TGTGCCAGCAGTTCCCTAGGTCCCTACGAGCAGTACTTC. This codes for CASSSLGPYEQYF.